There are a few counts of the clone carrying this T cell receptor beta chain. The sample has other DNA sequences that encode this CDR3 too. The data stem from a study of blood T cell repertoires in COVID-19. Looked up from germline, CDR1 is SGHRS and CDR2 is YFSETQ. V shed 4 bases and J shed 1 base, with 12 bases lying between them. This CDR3 spans 15 amino acids. This table comes from immunoSEQ multiplex PCR, and its TCRdb copy is limited to in-frame clones, with some not included. Of about 250,000 clones in the sample, around nine tenths are singletons; the top ten hold about 1.7%. The material sequenced was peripheral blood. This chain connects TRBV5-1 to TRBJ1-5; D possibly corresponds to TRBD1 (5 bases). This TCR derives from a woman in her sixties or seventies who had recovered from COVID-19. For the CDR3, the DNA is TGCGCCAGCAGCCCAGGGACTTCAAGCAATCAGCCCCAGCATTTT. It translates to CASSPGTSSNQPQHF. Full variable domain (remainder filled in from reference TRBV5-1 and TRBJ1-5): KAGVTQTPRYLIKTRGQQVTLSCSPISGHRSVSWYQQTPGQGLQFLFEYFSETQRNKGNFPGRFSGRQFSNSRSEMNVSTLELGDSALYLCASSPGTSSNQPQHFGDGTRLSIL.